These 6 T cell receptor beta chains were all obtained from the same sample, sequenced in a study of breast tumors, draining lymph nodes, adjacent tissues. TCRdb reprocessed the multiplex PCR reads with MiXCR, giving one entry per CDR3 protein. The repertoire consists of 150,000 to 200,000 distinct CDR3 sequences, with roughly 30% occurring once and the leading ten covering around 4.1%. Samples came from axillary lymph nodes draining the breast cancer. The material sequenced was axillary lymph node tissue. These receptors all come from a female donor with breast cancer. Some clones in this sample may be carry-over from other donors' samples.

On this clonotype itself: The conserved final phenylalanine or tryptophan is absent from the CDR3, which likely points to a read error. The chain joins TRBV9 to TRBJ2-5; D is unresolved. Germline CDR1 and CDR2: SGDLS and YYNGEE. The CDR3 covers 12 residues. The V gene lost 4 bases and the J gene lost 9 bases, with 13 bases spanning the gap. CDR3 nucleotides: TGTGCCAGCAGCTGCGAAAGCTCCTCCCAGTACTAC. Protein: CASSCESSSQYY.

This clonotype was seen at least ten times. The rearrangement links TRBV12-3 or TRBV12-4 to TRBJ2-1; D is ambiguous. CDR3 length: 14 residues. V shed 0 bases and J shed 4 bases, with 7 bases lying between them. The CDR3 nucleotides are TGTGCCAGCAGTTTAGCGCTGGGATACAATGAGCAGTTCTTC. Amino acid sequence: CASSLALGYNEQFF.

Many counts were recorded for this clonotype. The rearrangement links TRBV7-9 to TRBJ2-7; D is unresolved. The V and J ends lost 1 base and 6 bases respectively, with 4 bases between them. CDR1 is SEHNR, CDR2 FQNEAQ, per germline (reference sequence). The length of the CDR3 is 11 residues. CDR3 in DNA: TGTGCCAGCAGCTTAGGCCCCGAGCAGTACTTC. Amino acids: CASSLGPEQYF.

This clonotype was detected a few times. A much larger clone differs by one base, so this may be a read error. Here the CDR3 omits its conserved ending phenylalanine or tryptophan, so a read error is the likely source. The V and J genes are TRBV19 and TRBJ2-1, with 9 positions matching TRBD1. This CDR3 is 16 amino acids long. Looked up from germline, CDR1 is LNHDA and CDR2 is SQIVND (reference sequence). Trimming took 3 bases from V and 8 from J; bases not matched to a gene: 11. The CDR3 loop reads CASSIIGTGKEDEQFS. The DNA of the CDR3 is TGTGCCAGTAGTATCATCGGGACAGGGAAAGAGGATGAGCAGTTCTCC.

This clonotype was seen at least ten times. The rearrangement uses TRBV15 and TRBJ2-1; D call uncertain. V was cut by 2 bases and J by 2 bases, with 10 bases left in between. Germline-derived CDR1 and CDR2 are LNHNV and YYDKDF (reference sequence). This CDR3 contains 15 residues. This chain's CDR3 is CATSRYIGPYNEQFF. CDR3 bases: TGTGCCACCAGCAGATATATCGGGCCCTACAATGAGCAGTTCTTC.

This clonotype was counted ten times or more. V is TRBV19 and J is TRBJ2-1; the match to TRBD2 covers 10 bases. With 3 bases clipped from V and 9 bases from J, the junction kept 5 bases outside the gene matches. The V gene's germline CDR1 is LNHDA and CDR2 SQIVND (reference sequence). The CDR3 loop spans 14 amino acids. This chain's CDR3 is CASSISGRGREQFF. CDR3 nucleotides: TGTGCCAGTAGTATCAGCGGGAGGGGACGTGAGCAGTTCTTC. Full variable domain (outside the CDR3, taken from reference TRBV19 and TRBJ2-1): DGGITQSPKYLFRKEGQNVTLSCEQNLNHDAMYWYRQDPGQGLRLIYYSQIVNDFQKGDIAEGYSVSREKKESFPLTVTSAQKNPTAFYLCASSISGRGREQFFGPGTRLTVL.